The present entry profiles one TCR beta chain with its context. Its specificity is not known. This clone may be a read error of a much larger clone one base away. Primed by a sample-barcoded 5' primer and a J-beta primer mix, a second PCR proceeded for about 6 to 11 cycles. All cDNA molecules were each tagged by a template-switch adaptor with 12 random nucleotides. Using its own MiXCR run on the 5' RACE reads, TCRdb lists one record per CDR3 protein. The repertoire holds fewer than 1 million distinct CDR3 sequences, with roughly 44% as singletons. This sample was included in a study of blood T cells in healthy people across ages. Each sample provided at least 6 micrograms of extracted total RNA. The CDR3 runs 14 residues. Germline trimming cut 3 bases from V and 7 bases from J; bases unmatched to any gene: 11. Per germline, CDR1 SQVTM and CDR2 ANQGSEA. Findings and caveats of the study: It was not known whether donors were CMV positive (a possible confounder of expanded clonotype changes).

The chain couples TRBV29-1 to TRBJ2-7, with 8 bases lining up with TRBD2. The origin of this receptor is a man between 60 and 75 years old in good health. Material: blood. In nucleotides, the CDR3 is TGCAGCGTTGACGGGGGGGGCTCCGTGAATGAGCAGTACTTC. Translated: CSVDGGGSVNEQYF.